This T cell receptor beta chain was recovered during a study of blood T cell repertoires in COVID-19. Study as a whole: Acute and convalescent COVID-19 samples came from the United States, Italy and Spain.

Original methodology: Using reference gene primer amplification, nucleated cell counts were estimated. The data were produced by immunoSEQ multiplex PCR, yet TCRdb's version contains in-frame clones alone and is incomplete. The V and J calls and clone size were taken over from that table, and D and trimming were inferred from the DNA. The table has 98,000 or so clones, more than 75% seen once; the top ten hold roughly 29%. Germline V gene lookup returns CDR1 SQVTM and CDR2 ANQGSEA. The V and J ends lost 7 bases and 2 bases respectively, with 17 bases between them. The CDR3 is 15 amino acids. The material sequenced was peripheral blood. The V call is TRBV29-1, the J call TRBJ2-2, with D possibly being TRBD2 (7 bases). The clonotype was recovered from a man in his sixties with acute or convalescent COVID-19. In DNA, the CDR3 is TGCAGCGGGCCAAGGGGGGGCGGCAACACCGGGGAGCTGTTTTTT. Amino acid sequence: CSGPRGGGNTGELFF.